The sequence of this TCR beta chain was determined in a study of somatic mutations in cytotoxic T cells in rheumatoid arthritis. Whole-study findings and limits: A largest CD8+ clone above 20% of CD8+ cells occurred in about an eighth of the 65 patients. Relative to age-matched healthy controls, rheumatoid arthritis patients did not differ significantly in CD8+ T-cell clonality.

Clones were sequenced by immunoSEQ multiplex PCR, and TCRdb holds only the in-frame ones, with some missing. The sample consists of over 20,000 clones, roughly 80% of them appearing once. Controls that were healthy consisted of blood donors whose median age was approximately 60 years (range about 21-70), with less than 60% female. The J segment lost 9 bases and the V segment lost 3 bases, leaving 5 bases of the junction unmatched. Germline CDR1 is GTSNPN and CDR2 is SVGIG (reference sequence). CDR3 length: 13 residues. As concerns this clone: What it binds is unknown.

The chain joins TRBV30 to TRBJ2-1, with 10 bases fitting TRBD1. Sample: CD8+ T cells sorted from blood. The origin of this receptor is a man aged 50 to 60 in good health. In DNA, the CDR3 is TGTGCCTGGAGAAGTGGACAGGGGGTTGAGCAGTTCTTC. Its translation is CAWRSGQGVEQFF.